These 8 T cell receptor beta chains were all obtained from the same sample, sequenced in a study of early T cells in non-severe SARS-CoV-2 infection. Via MiXCR, TCRdb re-called the 5' RACE reads, giving one row per CDR3 protein. The sample lists 62,000 or so distinct CDR3 sequences; approximately 8.8% were seen once. This specimen consisted of whole blood, obtained at baseline. The receptors stem from an adult who was a healthcare worker with PCR-confirmed SARS-CoV-2 infection or an uninfected control (not recorded which).

The chain uses TRBV6-2 or TRBV6-3 and TRBJ2-1; D unresolved. This CDR3 has 12 amino acids. Germline V lookup: CDR1 MNHEY, CDR2 SVGEGT. V shed 4 bases and J shed 8 bases, with 9 bases lying between them. The CDR3 sequence is CASSLSRHEQFF. The CDR3 bases are TGTGCCAGCAGTTTGTCGAGGCATGAGCAGTTCTTC.

The chain uses TRBV7-3 and TRBJ2-7; D is perhaps TRBD2 (5 bases). The CDR3 has 14 amino acids. Germline loops: CDR1 SGHTA, CDR2 FQGTGA. Trimming left V 0 bases short and J 2 bases short, with 8 bases between. The CDR3: CASSLTEGPYEQYF. DNA of the CDR3: TGTGCCAGCAGCTTAACTGAGGGCCCCTACGAGCAGTACTTC.

This clonotype was seen a few times. The V call is TRBV20-1, the J call TRBJ1-1; 9 nucleotides align to TRBD1. The CDR3 totals 13 residues. Germline-derived CDR1 and CDR2 are DFQATT and SNEGSKA (reference sequence). V gave up 6 bases and J gave up 11 bases; unmatched junction bases: 13. The CDR3 region has the DNA TGCAGTGCCCCAGGGGGACAGGGTAGGTGGGCTTTCTTT. It specifies CSAPGGQGRWAFF.

This clonotype was recorded many times. J is TRBJ2-7 and V is TRBV20-1, with 12 bases fitting TRBD2. CDR3 length: 12 residues. V lost 5 bases, J lost 12 bases, and 8 bases stayed unmatched. The V gene's germline CDR1 is DFQATT and CDR2 SNEGSKA (reference sequence). The CDR3 DNA follows: TGCAGTGCTGTCACTAGCGGGAGGTGGCTGTACTTC. Its protein is CSAVTSGRWLYF.

This clonotype came up many times. The chain is built from TRBV7-2 and TRBJ2-1; tentatively, D is TRBD2 (6 bases). The CDR3 is made up of 15 amino acids. Trimming cost V 5 bases and J 3 bases, with 14 bases left between them. Per the germline V gene, CDR1 is SGHTA and CDR2 is FQGNSA. The CDR3 DNA is TGTGCCAGCAGCCCTAGTATGGGGGGCTACAATGAGCAGTTCTTC. Translating it yields CASSPSMGGYNEQFF. The full variable domain, in which reference TRBV7-2 and TRBJ2-1 provide the parts outside the CDR3, is GAGVSQSPSNKVTEKGKDVELRCDPISGHTALYWYRQSLGQGLEFLIYFQGNSAPDKSGLPSDRFSAERTGGSVSTLTIQRTQQEDSAVYLCASSPSMGGYNEQFFGPGTRLTVL.

V usage is TRBV27 and J usage is TRBJ1-6; D is uncertain. This CDR3 has 15 residues. Germline loops: CDR1 MNHEY, CDR2 SMNVEV (reference sequence). The V end was cut by 4 bases, the J end by 8 bases, with 15 bases between. CDR3 amino acids: CASSSLSSRDSPLHF. CDR3 in DNA: TGTGCCAGCAGTTCGCTCAGCTCCCGGGATTCACCCCTCCACTTT.

CDR3 in DNA: TGTGCCAGCTCACCAACGGGGACTAGCACAGATACGCAGTATTTT. Protein product: CASSPTGTSTDTQYF. The rearrangement joins TRBV18 to TRBJ2-3, with D perhaps matching TRBD2 (6 bases). The V and J ends lost 2 bases and 0 bases respectively, with 9 bases between them. CDR1 is KGHSH, CDR2 LQKENI, per germline. This CDR3 has 15 amino acids.

V is TRBV7-9 and J is TRBJ2-2, with D uncertain. This CDR3 comprises 12 residues. Trimming took 1 base from V and 7 from J, leaving 4 bases between them. The V gene's germline CDR1 is SEHNR and CDR2 FQNEAQ (reference sequence). In nucleotides, the CDR3 is TGTGCCAGCAGCTTAGGGAGCGGGGAGCTGTTTTTT. As protein: CASSLGSGELFF.